These 29 T cell receptor beta chains were sequenced from one sample in a study of patients and donors after allogeneic stem cell transplantation. TCRdb processed the RT-PCR reads anew with MiXCR; each CDR3 protein has one entry. The sample consists of about 87,000 distinct CDR3 sequences, 5% of them appearing once. The specimen was blood, either unsorted or a sorted T cell fraction (not recorded which). The receptors shown here come from a human donor who was either an allogeneic HSCT recipient or a stem cell or donor lymphocyte infusion donor (not recorded which). It is not recorded whose cells these are; they may come from a transplant donor.

This clonotype was found a few times. The CDR3 DNA is TGTGCCAGCGCAGGGCCCCCTGTCTATGGCTACACCTTC. This gives the protein CASAGPPVYGYTF. This chain links TRBV12-3 or TRBV12-4 with TRBJ1-2, with D perhaps matching TRBD1 (5 bases). The CDR3 runs to 13 residues. Trimming took 8 bases from V and 4 from J, leaving 14 bases between them.

The chain links TRBV5-1 to TRBJ1-1; no definite D call. Germline V gene data show CDR1 as SGHRS and CDR2 as YFSETQ. V lost 4 bases, J lost 7 bases, and 17 bases lay in between. The CDR3 runs to 14 residues. The DNA of the CDR3 is TGCGCCAGCAGCCCGGATTCGGGAGTCTTTGAAGCTTTCTTT. This translates into CASSPDSGVFEAFF.

The rearrangement uses TRBV19 and TRBJ2-6, with D perhaps TRBD1 (8 bases). This CDR3 has 15 residues. Germline assignment: CDR1 LNHDA and CDR2 SQIVND (reference sequence). V was shortened by 11 bases and J by 2 bases, with 16 bases between the two germline ends. CDR3 sequence: CASGGGQAGANVLTF. DNA for the CDR3: TGTGCCTCAGGGGGGGGACAGGCTGGGGCCAACGTCCTGACTTTC.

This clonotype came up many times. The chain has TRBV3-1 and TRBJ1-2; weak D call: TRBD1 (6 bases). CDR3 length: 16 amino acids. V was trimmed by 0 bases and J by 2 bases, leaving 13 bases between them. The germline CDR1 and CDR2 sequences are LGHDT and YNNKEL (reference sequence). DNA of the CDR3: TGTGCCAGCAGCCAAGATGCAGGGGCTGGCAACTATGGCTACACCTTC. This translates into CASSQDAGAGNYGYTF.

Only a few counts were recorded for this clonotype. This rearrangement joins TRBV18 to TRBJ1-2, with TRBD1 matching over 7 bases. The CDR3 is 14 amino acids. Per germline, CDR1 KGHSH and CDR2 LQKENI. J gave up 3 bases and V 3 bases, and 4 bases lay outside the gene matches. DNA of the CDR3: TGTGCCAGCTCACCGACAGGGAAGGACTATGGCTACACCTTC. This codes for CASSPTGKDYGYTF.

The sample holds many counts of this clonotype. For the CDR3, the DNA is TGTGCCAGCAGTTTGGGAGGGACTAGCGGGAGGAATGAGCAGTTCTTC. Its protein is CASSLGGTSGRNEQFF. This chain connects TRBV12-3 or TRBV12-4 to TRBJ2-1, with TRBD2 identical over 15 bases. With 3 bases clipped from V and 7 bases from J, the junction kept 4 bases outside the gene matches. The CDR3 loop spans 16 amino acids.

This clonotype was detected only a few times. The rearrangement uses TRBV3-1 and TRBJ2-6; 10 nucleotides line up with TRBD1. The germline V gene encodes CDR1 LGHDT and CDR2 YNNKEL (reference sequence). V shed 1 base, J shed 2 bases, and the junction held 8 bases outside the gene matches. CDR3 length: 19 amino acids. The CDR3 spells CASSQVDRGRGTGANVLTF. Written as DNA, the CDR3 is TGTGCCAGCAGCCAAGTAGACAGGGGGCGGGGCACTGGGGCCAACGTCCTGACTTTC.

This clonotype was counted ten times or more. The V and J genes are TRBV4-1 and TRBJ1-5; D may be TRBD1 (5 bases). V was cut by 5 bases and J by 2 bases, with 13 bases left in between. Germline V gene sequence: CDR1 MGHRA, CDR2 YSYEKL. CDR3 length: 15 amino acids. CDR3 protein: CASSSRGSGNQPQHF. The CDR3 DNA sequence: TGCGCCAGCAGCTCTCGGGGGTCGGGCAATCAGCCCCAGCATTTT.

This clonotype was seen ten or more times. The V gene is TRBV11-2, the J gene TRBJ2-3; D unclear. The germline CDR1 and CDR2 sequences are SGHAT and FQNNGV. The CDR3 contains 14 residues. Trimming stripped 3 bases from V and 3 bases from J, with 10 bases between. The CDR3 nucleotides are TGTGCCAGCAGCTTGGGCAGACCTACAGATACGCAGTATTTT. Protein: CASSLGRPTDTQYF.

In its sample, this clonotype was seen many times. The gene calls are TRBV6-5 and TRBJ2-3, with 7 positions matching TRBD2. The CDR3 extends over 15 amino acids. Trimming at V came to 0 bases and at J to 8 bases, leaving 8 bases not matched to a gene. The germline CDR1 and CDR2 sequences are MNHEY and SVGAGI. CDR3 amino acids: CASSYSSGVTPTQYF. The CDR3 bases are TGTGCCAGCAGTTACTCGAGCGGGGTTACCCCTACGCAGTATTTT.

Remarks on this clonotype: Possible read error: a much larger clone is one base away. V is TRBV27 and J is TRBJ1-1; a possible D gene is TRBD1 (5 bases). The CDR3 runs to 14 residues. Germline values: CDR1 MNHEY, CDR2 SMNVEV (reference sequence). CDR3 bases: TGTGCCAGGAGTTCCTGGGGGACGAACACTGAAGCTTTCTTT. It codes for CARSSWGTNTEAFF.

The rearrangement uses TRBV6-1 and TRBJ2-6, with D perhaps given as TRBD1 or TRBD2 (6 bases each). Trimming stripped 6 bases from V and 3 bases from J, with 18 bases between. This CDR3 is 17 amino acids long. CDR1 is MNHNS and CDR2 is SASEGT in the germline V gene. The CDR3 sequence is CASRDLRGGIGANVLTF. In DNA, the CDR3 is TGTGCCAGCAGAGACCTCAGGGGCGGGATTGGGGCCAACGTCCTGACTTTC.

The table lists this clonotype with many counts. The chain recombines TRBV19 with TRBJ2-3; 11 nucleotides agree with TRBD1. V dropped 10 bases and J dropped 3; count of bases not matched to a gene: 6. The germline V gene encodes CDR1 LNHDA and CDR2 SQIVND (reference sequence). The CDR3 loop spans 14 amino acids. CDR3 in amino acids: CATADRGRTDTQYF. CDR3 coding DNA: TGTGCCACCGCGGACAGGGGGCGGACAGATACGCAGTATTTT.

This clonotype was observed a handful of times. The rearrangement uses TRBV20-1 and TRBJ2-7, with D possibly matching TRBD1 (6 bases). The CDR3 consists of 13 residues. Germline CDR1 and CDR2: DFQATT and SNEGSKA (reference sequence). Trimming took off 2 bases at V and 3 bases at J, with 11 bases between the two ends. The CDR3: CSARPTGLYEQYF. The CDR3 coding sequence is TGCAGTGCTAGACCGACAGGACTCTACGAGCAGTACTTC.

This clonotype was observed at least ten times. The genes are TRBV5-1 and TRBJ2-7, with 7 bases fitting TRBD1. Germline values: CDR1 SGHRS, CDR2 YFSETQ. V lost 8 bases and J lost 1; bases outside the gene matches: 9. This CDR3 contains 14 residues. This CDR3 is CASTQGIGSYEQYF. CDR3 nucleotides: TGCGCCAGTACACAGGGGATAGGGTCCTACGAGCAGTACTTC.

The table lists this clonotype with a few counts. This chain joins TRBV5-1 and TRBJ1-5, with TRBD1 matching 7 bases. Germline CDR1 is SGHRS and CDR2 is YFSETQ. The CDR3 has 15 residues. After removal of 4 bases from V and 0 bases from J, the junction contained 4 bases not matched to a gene. CDR3 region: CASSLTGRSNQPQHF. As DNA, the CDR3 is TGCGCCAGCAGCCTGACAGGGCGTAGCAATCAGCCCCAGCATTTT.

This clonotype was recorded many times. This rearrangement joins TRBV7-8 to TRBJ2-7; D gene ambiguous. CDR3 length equals 14 residues. V lost 3 bases, J lost 3 bases, and 12 bases lay in between. Germline values: CDR1 SGHVS, CDR2 FQNEAQ. The CDR3: CASSFGMSSYEQYF. Written as DNA, the CDR3 is TGTGCCAGCAGCTTTGGTATGTCAAGCTACGAGCAGTACTTC. Together with reference TRBV7-8 and TRBJ2-7, the CDR3 gives the full variable domain: GAGVSQSPRYKVAKRGQDVALRCDPISGHVSLFWYQQALGQGPEFLTYFQNEAQLDKSGLPSDRFFAERPEGSVSTLKIQRTQQEDSAVYLCASSFGMSSYEQYFGPGTRLTVT.

This clonotype was counted at least ten times. The chain employs TRBV2 and TRBJ2-5, with a weak D call TRBD1 (5 bases). CDR1 is SNHLY, CDR2 FYNNEI, per germline. The CDR3 runs 15 residues. V was pared by 5 bases and J by 1 base, with 14 bases between. The CDR3 DNA reads as TGTGCCAGCAGTACGCTCACAGGCGCCCAAGAGACCCAGTACTTC. It encodes CASSTLTGAQETQYF. The complete variable domain, with remaining parts taken from reference TRBV2 and TRBJ2-5, reads EPEVTQTPSHQVTQMGQEVILRCVPISNHLYFYWYRQILGQKVEFLVSFYNNEISEKSEIFDDQFSVERPDGSNFTLKIRSTKLEDSAMYFCASSTLTGAQETQYFGPGTRLLVL.

Points on this clonotype: Lacking the conserved final phenylalanine or tryptophan, this CDR3 likely reflects a read error. This chain joins TRBV4-1 and TRBJ2-7, with 12 nucleotides matching TRBD2. The junction had 12 bases not matched to a gene; V was cut back by 4 bases and J by 2 bases. Germline CDR1 is MGHRA and CDR2 is YSYEKL. This CDR3 has 18 residues. CDR3 coding DNA: TGCGCCAGCAGCCCTTCGAACCTACTAGCGGGAGGAACCTACGAGCAGTACTTA. This sequence encodes CASSPSNLLAGGTYEQYL.

As to this clonotype: Being one base from a much bigger clone, this may be a read error. J is TRBJ2-3 and V is TRBV25-1; 12 nucleotides agree with TRBD1. The CDR3 contains 16 residues. The V gene's germline CDR1 is MGHDK and CDR2 SYGVNS. CDR3 nucleotides: TGTGCCAGCGGGGGGGACAGGGGGCGCAGGACAGATGCGCAGTATTTT. Its translation: CASGGDRGRRTDAQYF.

The gene calls are TRBV3-1 and TRBJ1-5; no clear D gene. V was trimmed by 0 bases and J by 6 bases, leaving 6 bases between them. This CDR3 spans 13 amino acids. Germline loops: CDR1 LGHDT, CDR2 YNNKEL (reference sequence). The CDR3 coding sequence is TGTGCCAGCAGCCAAGATCAATTTCAGCCCCAGCATTTT. It codes for CASSQDQFQPQHF.

Many counts were recorded for this clonotype. The chain combines TRBV5-1 with TRBJ2-5, with 10 bases fitting TRBD2. J was trimmed by 2 bases and V by 3 bases; bases with no gene match: 10. In germline, CDR1 is SGHRS, CDR2 YFSETQ. The CDR3 sequence is 17 residues long. CDR3 protein: CASSSLGLAANQETQYF. DNA for the CDR3: TGCGCCAGCAGCTCCCTAGGACTAGCGGCTAATCAAGAGACCCAGTACTTC.

The chain joins TRBV15 to TRBJ2-3, with no clear D. The CDR3 runs to 15 residues. V was cut by 0 bases and J by 1 base, with 8 bases left in between. The germline V gene encodes CDR1 LNHNV and CDR2 YYDKDF (reference sequence). DNA of the CDR3: TGTGCCACCAGCAGAGATATAGGCGGCACAGATACGCAGTATTTT. Encoded protein: CATSRDIGGTDTQYF. Full variable domain (outside the CDR3, taken from reference TRBV15 and TRBJ2-3): DAMVIQNPRYQVTQFGKPVTLSCSQTLNHNVMYWYQQKSSQAPKLLFHYYDKDFNNEADTPDNFQSRRPNTSFCFLDIRSPGLGDTAMYLCATSRDIGGTDTQYFGPGTRLTVL.

This clonotype was recorded a few times. A much bigger clone sits one base away, suggesting this may be a read error. The chain combines TRBV5-1 with TRBJ2-7; tentative D call: TRBD2 (5 bases). Germline V CDR1 and CDR2: SGHRS, YFSETQ. The germline V and J ends were trimmed by 0 bases and 3 bases, with 10 bases remaining between them. The CDR3 is 14 residues long. CDR3 nucleotides: TGCGCCAGCAGCTTGGGTGGGGAGAACTACGAGCAGTACTTC. This sequence encodes CASSLGGENYEQYF.

The chain links TRBV18 to TRBJ2-5, with 8 bases fitting TRBD1. V shed 3 bases and J 10 bases; nucleotides not matched to a gene: 10. Germline values: CDR1 KGHSH, CDR2 LQKENI. The CDR3 is 14 residues long. CDR3 protein: CASSPDDRGRGQYF. CDR3 nucleotide sequence: TGTGCCAGCTCACCTGATGACAGGGGTCGGGGCCAGTACTTC.

The chain combines TRBV7-2 with TRBJ2-5, with 12 bases that match TRBD2. CDR1 is SGHTA, CDR2 FQGNSA, per germline. J gave up 8 bases and V 2 bases, and 3 bases lay outside the gene matches. The CDR3 runs to 14 residues. CDR3 residues: CASSLLAGGLTQYF. The CDR3 coding sequence is TGTGCCAGCAGCTTACTAGCGGGGGGGCTTACCCAGTACTTC.

This chain joins TRBV9 and TRBJ2-1; 12 bases are a match to TRBD2. CDR3 size: 15 residues. After removal of 4 bases from V and 5 bases from J, the junction contained 4 bases not matched to a gene. The V gene's germline CDR1 is SGDLS and CDR2 YYNGEE. The CDR3 DNA reads as TGTGCCAGCAGCCCCCGACTAGCGGGGGACAATGAGCAGTTCTTC. This encodes CASSPRLAGDNEQFF.

This clonotype was seen at least ten times. V is TRBV28 and J is TRBJ2-2, with D possibly matching TRBD1 (6 bases). Germline V gene lookup returns CDR1 MDHEN and CDR2 SYDVKM. This CDR3 spans 15 amino acids. V lost 10 bases and J lost 4, with 19 bases in between. This chain's CDR3 is CANSKRTGSTGELFF. CDR3 coding DNA: TGTGCCAACTCTAAACGAACAGGGAGCACCGGGGAGCTGTTTTTT. The complete variable domain, with remaining parts taken from reference TRBV28 and TRBJ2-2, reads DVKVTQSSRYLVKRTGEKVFLECVQDMDHENMFWYRQDPGLGLRLIYFSYDVKMKEKGDIPEGYSVSREKKERFSLILESASTNQTSMYLCANSKRTGSTGELFFGEGSRLTVL.

The sample holds many counts of this clonotype. This chain connects TRBV15 to TRBJ1-1; a weak D match, TRBD1 (5 bases). Deletions cut 8 bases from V and 1 base from J, with 14 bases between. The germline V gene encodes CDR1 LNHNV and CDR2 YYDKDF (reference sequence). This CDR3 spans 14 amino acids. The CDR3 reads CATRPRDSNTEAFF. CDR3 in DNA: TGTGCCACCCGACCCAGGGATTCGAACACTGAAGCTTTCTTT.